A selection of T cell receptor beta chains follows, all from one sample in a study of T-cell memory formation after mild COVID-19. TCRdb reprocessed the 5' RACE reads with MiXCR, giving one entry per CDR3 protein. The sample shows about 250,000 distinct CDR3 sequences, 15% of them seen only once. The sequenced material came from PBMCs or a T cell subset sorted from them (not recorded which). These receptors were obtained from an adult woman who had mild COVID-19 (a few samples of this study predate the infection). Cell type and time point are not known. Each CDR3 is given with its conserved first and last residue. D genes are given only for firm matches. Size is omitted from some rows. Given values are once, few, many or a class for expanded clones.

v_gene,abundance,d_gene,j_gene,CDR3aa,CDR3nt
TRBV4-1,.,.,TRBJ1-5,CASSQDPGPSGSPQHF,TGCGCCAGCAGCCAAGATCCTGGACCGTCTGGGTCGCCCCAGCATTTT
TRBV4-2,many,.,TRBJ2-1,CASSQDPGSYNEQFF,TGTGCCAGCAGCCAAGACCCGGGATCCTACAATGAGCAGTTCTTC
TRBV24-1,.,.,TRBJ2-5,CATSRPGGGETQYF,TGTGCAACCAGTCGTCCGGGGGGCGGAGAGACCCAGTACTTC
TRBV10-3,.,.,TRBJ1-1,CAISTELRNTEAFF,TGTGCCATCAGTACAGAACTGAGGAACACTGAAGCTTTCTTT
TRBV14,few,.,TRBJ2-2,CASSRQYTGELFF,TGTGCCAGCAGTCGACAGTACACCGGGGAGCTGTTTTTT
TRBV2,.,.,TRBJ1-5,CASSRDRTGNQPQHF,TGTGCCAGCAGCCGTGACAGGACGGGCAATCAGCCCCAGCATTTT
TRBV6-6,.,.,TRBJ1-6,CASSSSSYNSPLHF,TGTGCCAGCAGTTCGAGCTCCTATAATTCACCCCTCCACTTT
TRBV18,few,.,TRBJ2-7,CASSKPEGTGSYEQYF,TGTGCCAGCTCAAAACCAGAGGGTACTGGTTCCTACGAGCAGTACTTC
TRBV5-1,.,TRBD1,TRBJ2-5,CASSFRGQGETQYF,TGCGCCAGCAGCTTCAGGGGGCAGGGGGAGACCCAGTACTTC
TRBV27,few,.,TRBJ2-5,CASSWSGAGETQYF,TGTGCCAGCAGTTGGTCCGGGGCTGGGGAGACCCAGTACTTC
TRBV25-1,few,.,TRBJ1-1,CASSAGTEAFF,TGTGCCAGCAGTGCGGGCACTGAAGCTTTCTTT
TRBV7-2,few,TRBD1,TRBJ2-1,CASSSRLGQGKDEQFF,TGTGCCAGCAGCTCTCGCTTGGGACAGGGGAAAGATGAGCAGTTCTTC
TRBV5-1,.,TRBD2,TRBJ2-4,CARPGLDAGGKNIQYF,TGCGCCAGACCCGGACTGGATGCGGGAGGCAAAAACATTCAGTACTTC
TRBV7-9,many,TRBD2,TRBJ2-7,CASSFAGAYEQYF,TGTGCCAGCAGCTTCGCGGGAGCCTACGAGCAGTACTTC
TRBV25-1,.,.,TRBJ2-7,CASSEPGTLGYEQYF,TGTGCCAGCAGTGAACCTGGGACCCTCGGCTACGAGCAGTACTTC
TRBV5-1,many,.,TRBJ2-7,CASSSAWAQDEQYF,TGCGCCAGCAGCTCGGCTTGGGCACAGGACGAGCAGTACTTC
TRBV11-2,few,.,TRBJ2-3,CASSLDFGDTQYF,TGTGCCAGCAGCTTAGATTTTGGAGATACGCAGTATTTT
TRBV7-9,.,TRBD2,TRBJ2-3,CASSPKRGGPDTQYF,TGTGCCAGCAGCCCGAAGCGGGGTGGGCCAGATACGCAGTATTTT
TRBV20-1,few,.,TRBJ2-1,CSAGNNEQFF,TGCAGTGCAGGCAACAATGAGCAGTTCTTC
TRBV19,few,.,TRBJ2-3,CASSWTEDATQYF,TGTGCCAGTAGTTGGACAGAGGACGCGACGCAGTATTTT
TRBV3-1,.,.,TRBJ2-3,CASMKNGGVTDTQYF,TGTGCCAGCATGAAAAACGGCGGGGTTACAGATACGCAGTATTTT
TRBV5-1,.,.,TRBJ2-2,CASSLGFGVTHTGELFF,TGCGCCAGCAGCTTGGGTTTCGGGGTGACCCACACCGGGGAGCTGTTTTTT
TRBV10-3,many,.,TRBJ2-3,CAISESGPSTDTQYF,TGTGCCATCAGTGAATCCGGACCTAGCACAGATACGCAGTATTTT
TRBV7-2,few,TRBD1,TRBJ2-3,CASSNRGITDTQYF,TGTGCCAGCAGCAACAGGGGAATCACAGATACGCAGTATTTT
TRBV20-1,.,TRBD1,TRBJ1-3,CSAKIDRGKAGNTIYF,TGCAGTGCAAAAATCGACAGGGGGAAGGCTGGAAACACCATATATTTT
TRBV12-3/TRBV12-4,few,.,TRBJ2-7,CASSPFDRLGGTSSYEQYF,TGTGCCAGCAGTCCCTTCGACAGGCTAGGCGGGACGAGCTCCTACGAGCAGTACTTC
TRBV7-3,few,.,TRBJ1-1,CASSLGGSSRNTEAFF,TGTGCCAGCAGCTTAGGGGGGTCATCCCGGAACACTGAAGCTTTCTTT
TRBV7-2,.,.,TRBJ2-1,CASSRAAGSVGEQFF,TGTGCCAGCAGCCGAGCGGCAGGGTCGGTTGGTGAGCAGTTCTTC
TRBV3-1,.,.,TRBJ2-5,CASSTTGIGQETQYF,TGTGCCAGCAGCACGACCGGGATTGGCCAAGAGACCCAGTACTTC
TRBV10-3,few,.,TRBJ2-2,CAISEFGATGELFF,TGTGCCATCAGTGAGTTTGGGGCGACCGGGGAGCTGTTTTTT
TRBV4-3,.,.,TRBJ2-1,CASSQISSYNEQFF,TGCGCCAGCAGCCAGATAAGCTCCTACAATGAGCAGTTCTTC
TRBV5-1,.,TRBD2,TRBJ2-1,CASSPPFALADNEQFF,TGCGCCAGCAGCCCACCGTTCGCACTAGCGGACAATGAGCAGTTCTTC
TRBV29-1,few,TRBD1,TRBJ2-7,CSATRGLGREQYF,TGCAGCGCCACCAGGGGGTTAGGTAGGGAGCAGTACTTC
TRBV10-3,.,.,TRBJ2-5,CAISGRIGQETQYF,TGTGCCATCAGTGGTAGGATTGGGCAAGAGACCCAGTACTTC
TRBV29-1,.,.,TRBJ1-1,CSVVVDLTEAFF,TGCAGCGTTGTGGTAGATTTGACTGAAGCTTTCTTT
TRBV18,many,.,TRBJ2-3,CASSPRGTDTQYF,TGTGCCAGCTCACCGAGGGGCACAGATACGCAGTATTTT
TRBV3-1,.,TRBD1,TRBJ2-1,CASSQEWGQGSYNEQFF,TGTGCCAGCAGCCAAGAATGGGGACAGGGCTCCTACAATGAGCAGTTCTTC